Sequencing of this TCR beta chain was carried out in a study of blood T cells in healthy people across ages. Primed by a sample-barcoded 5' primer and a J-beta primer mix, a second PCR proceeded for about 6 to 12 cycles. Each CDR3 protein gets one entry after TCRdb re-called the 5' RACE reads with MiXCR. The sample has some 1.1 million distinct CDR3 sequences; 35% to 45% are singletons. This clonotype was found many times. The trim removed 8 bases at V and 8 bases at J, leaving 5 bases unmatched. This CDR3 comprises 11 residues. Per the germline V gene, CDR1 is DFQATT and CDR2 is SNEGSKA (reference sequence).

The TCR comes from a man aged 18 to 30 in good health. The specimen sequenced was blood. The V and J genes are TRBV20-1 and TRBJ2-1, with 8 bases identical to TRBD2. The CDR3 reads CSLAGSDEQFF. Here the CDR3 DNA reads TGCAGTTTAGCGGGGTCGGATGAGCAGTTCTTC.